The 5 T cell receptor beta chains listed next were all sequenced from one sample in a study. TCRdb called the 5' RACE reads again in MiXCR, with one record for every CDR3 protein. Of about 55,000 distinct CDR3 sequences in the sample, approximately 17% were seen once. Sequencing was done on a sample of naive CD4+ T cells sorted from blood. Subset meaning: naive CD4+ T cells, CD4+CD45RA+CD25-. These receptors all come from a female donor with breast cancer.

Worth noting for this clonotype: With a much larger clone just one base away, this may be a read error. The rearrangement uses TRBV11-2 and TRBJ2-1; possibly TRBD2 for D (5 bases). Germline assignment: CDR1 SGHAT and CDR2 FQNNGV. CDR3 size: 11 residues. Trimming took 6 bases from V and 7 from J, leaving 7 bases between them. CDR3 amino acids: CASRRANEQFF. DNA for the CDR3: TGTGCCAGCAGGCGGGCGAATGAGCAGTTCTTC.

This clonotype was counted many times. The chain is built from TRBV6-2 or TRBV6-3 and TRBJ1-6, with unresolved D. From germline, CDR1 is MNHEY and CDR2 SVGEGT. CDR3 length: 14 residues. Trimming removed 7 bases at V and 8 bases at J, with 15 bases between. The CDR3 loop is CASTTLGVDSPLHF. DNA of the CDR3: TGTGCCAGCACTACTCTGGGAGTTGATTCACCCCTCCACTTT.

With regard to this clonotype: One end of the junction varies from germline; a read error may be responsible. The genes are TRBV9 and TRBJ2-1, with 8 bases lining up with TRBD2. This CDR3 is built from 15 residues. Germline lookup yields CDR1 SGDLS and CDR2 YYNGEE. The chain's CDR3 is CASSVESGSYNEQCF. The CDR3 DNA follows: TGTGCCAGCAGCGTAGAAAGCGGGAGCTACAATGAGCAGTGCTTC.

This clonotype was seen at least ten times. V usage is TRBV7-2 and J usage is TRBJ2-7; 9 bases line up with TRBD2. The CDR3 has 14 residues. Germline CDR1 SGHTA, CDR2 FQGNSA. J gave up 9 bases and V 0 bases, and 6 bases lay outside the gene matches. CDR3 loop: CASSLALGGRVQYF. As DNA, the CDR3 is TGTGCCAGCAGCTTAGCGCTGGGCGGGAGGGTGCAGTACTTC.

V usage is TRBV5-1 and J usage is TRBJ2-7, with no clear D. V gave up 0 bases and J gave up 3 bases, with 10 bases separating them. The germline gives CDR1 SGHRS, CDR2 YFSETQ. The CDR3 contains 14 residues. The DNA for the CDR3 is TGCGCCAGCAGCTTGGAAGGGTTGGACTACGAGCAGTACTTC. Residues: CASSLEGLDYEQYF. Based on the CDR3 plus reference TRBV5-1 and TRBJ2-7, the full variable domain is KAGVTQTPRYLIKTRGQQVTLSCSPISGHRSVSWYQQTPGQGLQFLFEYFSETQRNKGNFPGRFSGRQFSNSRSEMNVSTLELGDSALYLCASSLEGLDYEQYFGPGTRLTVT.